The source of this T cell receptor (beta chain) is a study of cytomegalovirus exposure and HLA in healthy donors. This clone was recorded only once. As yet, its antigen is unknown. Study results and limitations: Later work found most CMV-associated TCR beta chains apparently HLA-restricted. Whilst most TCR sequences proved rare, a subset of public TCRs occurred across many donors.

The PCR employed 60 Vbeta primers together with 13 Jbeta primers. Source study methods: Roughly 11 million shared chains were among the about 80 million unique TCR beta chains that a later analysis counted. Profiled with immunoSEQ multiplex PCR; TCRdb holds only in-frame clones, not every one. The D gene and trimming were derived from the DNA, and the V and J assignments and clone size from that table. The data hold about 130,000 clones, with 75% to 80% observed a single time. V was clipped by 4 bases and J by 2 bases; unmatched bases: 6. Germline V gives CDR1 SGHNT, CDR2 YYREEE (reference sequence). This CDR3 is built from 14 residues.

The source of this sequence is a man younger than 45 in good health and CMV-seronegative. Sequenced material: PBMCs. V and J are TRBV5-4 and TRBJ2-7; 7 nucleotides match TRBD1. CDR3 in DNA: TGTGCCAGCAGCGGCCGGCAGGGGGCCTACGAGCAGTACTTC. This translates into CASSGRQGAYEQYF.